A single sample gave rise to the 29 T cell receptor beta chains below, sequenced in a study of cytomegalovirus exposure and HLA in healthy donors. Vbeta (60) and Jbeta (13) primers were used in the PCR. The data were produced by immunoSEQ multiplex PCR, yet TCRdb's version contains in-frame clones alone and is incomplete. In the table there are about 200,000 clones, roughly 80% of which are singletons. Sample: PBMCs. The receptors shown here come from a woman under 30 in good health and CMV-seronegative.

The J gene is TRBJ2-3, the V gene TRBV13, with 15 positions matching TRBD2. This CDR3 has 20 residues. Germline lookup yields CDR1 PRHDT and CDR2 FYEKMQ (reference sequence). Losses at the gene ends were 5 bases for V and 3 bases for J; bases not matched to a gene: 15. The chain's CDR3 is CASSRYSGTSGRSWTDTQYF. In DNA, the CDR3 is TGTGCCAGCAGCCGATATTCCGGGACTAGCGGGAGGAGTTGGACAGATACGCAGTATTTT.

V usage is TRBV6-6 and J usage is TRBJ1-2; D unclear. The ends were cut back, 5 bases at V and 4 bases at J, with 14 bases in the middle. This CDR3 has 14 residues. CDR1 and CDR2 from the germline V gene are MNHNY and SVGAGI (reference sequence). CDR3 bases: TGTGCCAGCAGTACTGCGCGGGCAATCTATGGCTACACCTTC. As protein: CASSTARAIYGYTF.

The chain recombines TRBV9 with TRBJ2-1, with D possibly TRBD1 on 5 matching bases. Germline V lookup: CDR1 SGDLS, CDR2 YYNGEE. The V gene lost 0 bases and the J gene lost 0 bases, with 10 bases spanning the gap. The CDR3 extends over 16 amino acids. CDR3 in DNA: TGTGCCAGCAGCGTAGAAGGGGCGAGCTCCTACAATGAGCAGTTCTTC. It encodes CASSVEGASSYNEQFF.

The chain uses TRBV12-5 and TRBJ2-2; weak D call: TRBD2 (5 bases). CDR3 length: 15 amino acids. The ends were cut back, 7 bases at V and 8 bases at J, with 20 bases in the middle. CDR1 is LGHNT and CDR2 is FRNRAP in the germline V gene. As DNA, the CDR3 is TGTGCTAGTGCCGTCTTGGACTCCTTCTCTGGGGAGCTGTTTTTT. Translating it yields CASAVLDSFSGELFF.

CDR3 sequence reads: CASSEYLVVGGGTDTQYF. The CDR3 DNA reads TGTGCCAGCAGTGAATATCTGGTGGTTGGCGGGGGCACAGATACGCAGTATTTT. The rearrangement joins TRBV6-1 to TRBJ2-3; D may be TRBD2 (6 bases). The CDR3 is 18 amino acids. Germline V gives CDR1 MNHNS, CDR2 SASEGT. Between the trimmed V and J ends, which lost 2 bases and 1 base, there was a span of 19 bases.

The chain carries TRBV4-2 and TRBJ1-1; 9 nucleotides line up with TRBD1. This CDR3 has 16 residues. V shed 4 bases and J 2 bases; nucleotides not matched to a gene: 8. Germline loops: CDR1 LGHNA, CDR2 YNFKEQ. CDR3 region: CASSLPGQGPNTEAFF. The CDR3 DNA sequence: TGTGCCAGCAGCCTTCCGGGACAGGGCCCAAACACTGAAGCTTTCTTT.

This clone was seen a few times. CDR3 amino acids: CASSESPSRGNTEAFF. The DNA of the CDR3 is TGTGCCAGCAGTGAATCCCCGAGCAGGGGGAACACTGAAGCTTTCTTT. The gene calls are TRBV2 and TRBJ1-1; the D gene is possibly TRBD1 (6 bases). V gave up 2 bases and J gave up 1 base, with 14 bases separating them. The CDR3 consists of 16 residues. Per the germline V gene, CDR1 is SNHLY and CDR2 is FYNNEI.

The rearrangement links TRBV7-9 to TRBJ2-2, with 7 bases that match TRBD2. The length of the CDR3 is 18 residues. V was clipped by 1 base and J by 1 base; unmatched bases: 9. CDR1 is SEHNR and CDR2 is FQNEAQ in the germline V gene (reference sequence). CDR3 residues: CASSLDGAGEWNTGELFF. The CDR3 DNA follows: TGTGCCAGCAGCTTAGATGGGGCGGGAGAGTGGAACACCGGGGAGCTGTTTTTT.

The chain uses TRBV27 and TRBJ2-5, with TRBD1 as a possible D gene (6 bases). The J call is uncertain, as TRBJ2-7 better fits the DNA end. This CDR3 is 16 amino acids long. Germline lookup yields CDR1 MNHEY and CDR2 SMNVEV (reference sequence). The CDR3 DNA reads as TGTGCCAGCAGTTTAAGGGGGAGTGGGACGGGCTACGAGCAGTACTTC. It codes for CASSLRGSGTGYEQYF.

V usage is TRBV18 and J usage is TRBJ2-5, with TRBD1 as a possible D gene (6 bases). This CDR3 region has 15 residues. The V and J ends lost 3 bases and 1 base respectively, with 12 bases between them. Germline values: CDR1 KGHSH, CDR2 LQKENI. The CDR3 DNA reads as TGTGCCAGCTCACCTCGTCAGGGGACCCAAGAGACCCAGTACTTC. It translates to CASSPRQGTQETQYF.

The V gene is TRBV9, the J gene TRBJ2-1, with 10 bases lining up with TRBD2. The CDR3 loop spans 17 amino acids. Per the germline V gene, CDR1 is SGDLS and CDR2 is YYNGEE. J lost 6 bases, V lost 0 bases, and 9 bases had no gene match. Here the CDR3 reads CASSVARDSGGFNEQFF. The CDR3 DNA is TGTGCCAGCAGCGTAGCTCGTGATAGCGGGGGGTTCAATGAGCAGTTCTTC. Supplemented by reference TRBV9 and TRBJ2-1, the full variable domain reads DSGVTQTPKHLITATGQRVTLRCSPRSGDLSVYWYQQSLDQGLQFLIQYYNGEERAKGNILERFSAQQFPDLHSELNLSSLELGDSALYFCASSVARDSGGFNEQFFGPGTRLTVL.

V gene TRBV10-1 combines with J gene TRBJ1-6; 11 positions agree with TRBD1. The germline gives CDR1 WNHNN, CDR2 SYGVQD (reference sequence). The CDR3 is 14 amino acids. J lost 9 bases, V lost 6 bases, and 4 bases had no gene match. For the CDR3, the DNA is TGCGCCAGCAGGGGACAGGGGGTAGGTTCACCCCTCCACTTT. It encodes CASRGQGVGSPLHF.

The CDR3 region is CASRHRDLDTQYF. The CDR3 nucleotides read TGTGCCAGCAGACACAGGGATTTAGATACGCAGTATTTT. The V gene is TRBV7-9, the J gene TRBJ2-3; possibly TRBD1 for D (6 bases). This CDR3 region has 13 residues. The V end lost 6 bases, the J end lost 5 bases, and 12 bases lay between the germline ends. Germline CDR1 and CDR2: SEHNR and FQNEAQ (reference sequence).

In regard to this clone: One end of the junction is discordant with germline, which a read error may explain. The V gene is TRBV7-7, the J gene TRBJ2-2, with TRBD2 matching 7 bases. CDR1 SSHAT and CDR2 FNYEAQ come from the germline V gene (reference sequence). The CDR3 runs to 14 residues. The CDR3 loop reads CASSQGEGAGELFF. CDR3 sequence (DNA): TGTGCTAGCAGCCAAGGGGAGGGAGCCGGGGAGCTGTTTTTT.

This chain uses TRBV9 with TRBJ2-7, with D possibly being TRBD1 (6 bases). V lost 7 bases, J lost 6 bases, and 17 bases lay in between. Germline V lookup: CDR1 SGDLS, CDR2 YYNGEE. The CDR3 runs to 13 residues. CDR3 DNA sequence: TGTGCCAGCCCCCGGGGCAGGGGCTGCGAGCAGTACGTC. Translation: CASPRGRGCEQYV.

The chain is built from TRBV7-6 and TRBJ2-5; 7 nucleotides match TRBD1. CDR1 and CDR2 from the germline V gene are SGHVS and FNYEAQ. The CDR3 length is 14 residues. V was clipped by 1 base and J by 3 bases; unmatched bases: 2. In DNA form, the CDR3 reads TGTGCCAGCAGCTTAGAAACAGGGGAAGAGACCCAGTACTTC. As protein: CASSLETGEETQYF.

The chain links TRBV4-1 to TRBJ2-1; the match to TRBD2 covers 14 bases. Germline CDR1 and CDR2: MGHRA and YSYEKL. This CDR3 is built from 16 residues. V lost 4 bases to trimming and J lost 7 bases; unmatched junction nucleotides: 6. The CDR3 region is CASSLQTSGRGNEQFF. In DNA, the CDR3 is TGCGCCAGCAGCCTCCAGACTAGCGGGAGGGGGAATGAGCAGTTCTTC.

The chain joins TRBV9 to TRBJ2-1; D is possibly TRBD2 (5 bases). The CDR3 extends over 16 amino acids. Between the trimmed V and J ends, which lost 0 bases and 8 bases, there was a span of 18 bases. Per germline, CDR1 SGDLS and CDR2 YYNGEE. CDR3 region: CASSVGNPGIIDEQFF. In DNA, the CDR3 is TGTGCCAGCAGCGTAGGAAACCCCGGGATAATCGATGAGCAGTTCTTC.

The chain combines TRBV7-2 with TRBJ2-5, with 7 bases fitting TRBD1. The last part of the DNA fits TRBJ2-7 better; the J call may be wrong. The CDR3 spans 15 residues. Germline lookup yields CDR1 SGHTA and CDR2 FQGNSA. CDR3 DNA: TGTGCCAGCAGCCCGAGGCCGGGACAGACCTACGAGCAGTACTTC. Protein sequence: CASSPRPGQTYEQYF.

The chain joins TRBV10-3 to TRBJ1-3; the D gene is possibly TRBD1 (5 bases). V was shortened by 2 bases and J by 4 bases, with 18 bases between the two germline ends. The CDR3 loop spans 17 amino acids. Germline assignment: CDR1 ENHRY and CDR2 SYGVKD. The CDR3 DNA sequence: TGTGCCATCAGTGAGCCGAGTTACAGGCTTCAGGGAAACACCATATATTTT. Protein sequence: CAISEPSYRLQGNTIYF.

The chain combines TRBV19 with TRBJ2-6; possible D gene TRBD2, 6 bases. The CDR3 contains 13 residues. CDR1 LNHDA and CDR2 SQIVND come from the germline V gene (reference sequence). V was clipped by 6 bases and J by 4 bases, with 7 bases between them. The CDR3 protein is CASSAGGANVLTF. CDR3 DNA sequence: TGTGCCAGTAGCGCGGGGGGGGCCAACGTCCTGACTTTC.

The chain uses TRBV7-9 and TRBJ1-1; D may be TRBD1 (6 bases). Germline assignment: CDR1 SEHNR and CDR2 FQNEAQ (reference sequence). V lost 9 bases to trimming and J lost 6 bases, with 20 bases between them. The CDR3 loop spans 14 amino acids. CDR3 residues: CARDKQGPKAEAFF. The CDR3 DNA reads TGTGCCAGGGATAAACAGGGACCGAAGGCTGAAGCTTTCTTT.

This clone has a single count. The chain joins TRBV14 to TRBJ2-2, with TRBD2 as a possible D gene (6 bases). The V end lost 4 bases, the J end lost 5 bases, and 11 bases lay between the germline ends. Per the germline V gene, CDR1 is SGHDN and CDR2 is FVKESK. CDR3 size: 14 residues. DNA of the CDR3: TGTGCCAGCAGCCTTCGGGGGAGGACCGGGGAGCTGTTTTTT. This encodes CASSLRGRTGELFF.

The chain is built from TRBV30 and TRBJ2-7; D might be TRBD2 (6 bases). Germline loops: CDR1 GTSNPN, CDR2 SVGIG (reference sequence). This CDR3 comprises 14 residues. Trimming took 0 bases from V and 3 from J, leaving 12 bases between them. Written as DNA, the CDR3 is TGTGCCTGGAGTGTAGGCGGGGCGATCTACGAGCAGTACGTC. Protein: CAWSVGGAIYEQYV.

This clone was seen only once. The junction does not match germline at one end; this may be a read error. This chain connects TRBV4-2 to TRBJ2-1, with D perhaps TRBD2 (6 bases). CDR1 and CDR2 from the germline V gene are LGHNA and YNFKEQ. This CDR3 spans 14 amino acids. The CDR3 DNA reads TGTGCCAGCAACCAAGGCGGGACGACCGATGAGCAGTTCTTC. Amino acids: CASNQGGTTDEQFF.

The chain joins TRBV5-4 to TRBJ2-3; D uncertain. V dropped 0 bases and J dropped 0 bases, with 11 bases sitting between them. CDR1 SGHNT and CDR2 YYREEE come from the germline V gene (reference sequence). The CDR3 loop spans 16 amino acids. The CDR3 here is CASSLAYGASTDTQYF. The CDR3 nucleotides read TGTGCCAGCAGCTTGGCCTACGGAGCTAGCACAGATACGCAGTATTTT.

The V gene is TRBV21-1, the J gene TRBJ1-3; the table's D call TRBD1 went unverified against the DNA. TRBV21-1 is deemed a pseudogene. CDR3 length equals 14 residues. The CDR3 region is CASSTSDRRNTIYF. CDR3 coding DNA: TGTGCCAGCAGCACCAGCGACAGGCGAAACACCATATATTTT.

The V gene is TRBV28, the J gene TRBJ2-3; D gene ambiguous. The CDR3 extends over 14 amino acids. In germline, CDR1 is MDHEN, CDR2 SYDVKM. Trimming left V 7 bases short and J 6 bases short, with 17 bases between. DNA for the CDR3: TGTGCCAGCACCCCCCCTCTTGAGGCGGATACGCAGTATTTT. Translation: CASTPPLEADTQYF.

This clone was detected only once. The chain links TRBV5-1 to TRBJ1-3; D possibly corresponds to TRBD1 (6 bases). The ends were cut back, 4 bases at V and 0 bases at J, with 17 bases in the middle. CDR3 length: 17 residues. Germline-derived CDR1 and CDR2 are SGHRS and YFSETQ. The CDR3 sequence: CASSVDTGRGSGNTIYF. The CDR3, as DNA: TGCGCCAGCAGCGTAGACACAGGGAGAGGCTCTGGAAACACCATATATTTT.